This T cell receptor beta chain was identified during a study of T cells in Graves' hyperthyroidism and ophthalmopathy. Comments on this clonotype: Its target is not known. One junction end does not reproduce the germline sequence, and a read error may be involved.

Study-wide points: Median prediction lead before ophthalmopathy onset was six to eight months with the model.

In germline, CDR1 is SGHAT, CDR2 FQNNGV. The CDR3 is 13 residues long. The source material, RNA transcripts, was used to amplify TCR beta CDR3 regions. An initial round of RT-PCR targeting the TCR CDR3 relied on the HTBI primer set. TCRdb reanalysed the multiplex PCR reads using MiXCR and keeps one entry per CDR3 protein. The table lists 300,000 to 400,000 distinct CDR3 sequences, roughly 18% of them singletons, with 49% in the top ten. This TCR derives from a woman between 50 and 59 years old with Graves' hyperthyroidism. The sequencing sample was made of blood. This chain connects TRBV11-2 to TRBJ1-2; D may be TRBD1 (6 bases). CDR3 sequence: CVSSLEGGYGYTF. Here the CDR3 DNA reads TGTGTCAGCAGCTTAGAAGGGGGCTATGGCTACACCTTC.